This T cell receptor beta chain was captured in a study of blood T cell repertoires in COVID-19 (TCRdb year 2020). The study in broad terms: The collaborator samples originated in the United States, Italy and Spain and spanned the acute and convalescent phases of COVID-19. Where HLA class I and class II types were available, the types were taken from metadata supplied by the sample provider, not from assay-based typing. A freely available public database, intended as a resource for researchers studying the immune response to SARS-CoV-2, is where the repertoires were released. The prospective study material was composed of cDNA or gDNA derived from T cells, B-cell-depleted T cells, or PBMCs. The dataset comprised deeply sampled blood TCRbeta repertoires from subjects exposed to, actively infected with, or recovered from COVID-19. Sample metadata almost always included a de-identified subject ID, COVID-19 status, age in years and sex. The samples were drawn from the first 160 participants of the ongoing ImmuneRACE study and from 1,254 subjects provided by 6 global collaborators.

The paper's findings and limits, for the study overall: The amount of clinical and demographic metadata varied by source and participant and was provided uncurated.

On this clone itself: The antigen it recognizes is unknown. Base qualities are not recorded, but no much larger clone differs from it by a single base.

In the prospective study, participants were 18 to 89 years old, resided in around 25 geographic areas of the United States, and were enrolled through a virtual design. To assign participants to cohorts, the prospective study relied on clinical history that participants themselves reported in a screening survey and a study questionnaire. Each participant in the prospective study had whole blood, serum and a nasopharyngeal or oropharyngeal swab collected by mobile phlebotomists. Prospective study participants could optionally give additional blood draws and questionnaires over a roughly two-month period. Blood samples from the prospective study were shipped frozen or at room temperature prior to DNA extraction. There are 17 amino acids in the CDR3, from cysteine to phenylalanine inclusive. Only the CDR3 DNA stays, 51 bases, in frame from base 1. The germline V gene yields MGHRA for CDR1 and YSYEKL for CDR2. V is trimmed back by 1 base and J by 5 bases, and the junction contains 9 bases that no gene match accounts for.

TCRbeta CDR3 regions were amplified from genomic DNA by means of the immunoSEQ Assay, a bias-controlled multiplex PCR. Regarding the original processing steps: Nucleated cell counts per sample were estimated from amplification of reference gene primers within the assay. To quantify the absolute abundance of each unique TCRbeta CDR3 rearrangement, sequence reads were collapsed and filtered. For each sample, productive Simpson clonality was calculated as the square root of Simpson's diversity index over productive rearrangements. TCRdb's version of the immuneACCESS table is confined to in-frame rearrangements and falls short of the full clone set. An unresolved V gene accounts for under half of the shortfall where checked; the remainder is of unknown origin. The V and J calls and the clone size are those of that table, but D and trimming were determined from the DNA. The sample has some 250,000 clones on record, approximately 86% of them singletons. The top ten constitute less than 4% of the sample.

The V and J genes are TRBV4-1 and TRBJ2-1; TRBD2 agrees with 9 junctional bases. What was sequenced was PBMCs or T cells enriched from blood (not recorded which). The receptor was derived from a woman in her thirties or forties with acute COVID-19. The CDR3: CASSQVSQREVNNEQFF. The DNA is TGCGCCAGCAGCCAAGTTTCACAGCGGGAGGTAAACAATGAGCAGTTCTTC.